Shown below are 32 T cell receptor beta chains from a single sample sequenced in a study of T cells expressing NK-cell markers. No DNA is given; TCRdb re-called the 5' RACE reads and lists each CDR3 protein once. The sample holds 550,000 to 600,000 distinct CDR3 sequences. What was sequenced was blood T cells: a sorted CD56 or NKG2C T cell subset, CD4+ or CD8+ T cells, or bulk PBMC T cells (not recorded which). These receptors originate from a man aged 18 to 35 in good health.

The rearrangement joins TRBV27 to TRBJ1-2; TCRdb selects TRBD1, and the lack of DNA leaves this call unchecked. Germline V gene data show CDR1 as MNHEY and CDR2 as SMNVEV (reference sequence). The CDR3 is 15 residues long. CDR3 loop: CASSSLQGSNYGYTF.

The J gene is TRBJ2-1, the V gene TRBV7-9; with no DNA, the TCRdb D assignment of TRBD2 cannot be verified. The CDR3 length is 14 residues. The germline V gene has CDR1 SEHNR and CDR2 FQNEAQ (reference sequence). CDR3 protein: CASSLQGGPTEQFF.

V usage is TRBV5-5 and J usage is TRBJ2-7; the TRBD1 assignment by TCRdb is unverifiable without DNA. The germline V gene has CDR1 SGHKS and CDR2 YYEKEE (reference sequence). The CDR3 contains 16 residues. CDR3 protein: CASSLVRDIRTYEQYF.

The gene calls are TRBV11-2 and TRBJ2-3. CDR3 length: 12 residues. Germline loops: CDR1 SGHAT, CDR2 FQNNGV. The CDR3 here is CASSFNPDTQYF.

The rearrangement uses TRBV5-1 and TRBJ2-3; TCRdb's assignment of TRBD2 cannot be checked, as there is no DNA. The CDR3 covers 15 residues. Germline CDR1 and CDR2: SGHRS and YFSETQ. CDR3 in amino acids: CASSLTSGRGDTQYF.

This chain connects TRBV28 to TRBJ2-1. The CDR3 runs to 15 residues. Per the germline V gene, CDR1 is MDHEN and CDR2 is SYDVKM. CDR3 loop: CASSLRRSSYNEQFF. The whole variable domain, remainder taken from reference TRBV28 and TRBJ2-1, is DVKVTQSSRYLVKRTGEKVFLECVQDMDHENMFWYRQDPGLGLRLIYFSYDVKMKEKGDIPEGYSVSREKKERFSLILESASTNQTSMYLCASSLRRSSYNEQFFGPGTRLTVL.

The CDR3 is CATRQGLNQPQHF. The gene calls are TRBV10-3 and TRBJ1-5; TCRdb calls TRBD1, which cannot be checked without DNA. Germline CDR1 and CDR2: ENHRY and SYGVKD. The CDR3 is 13 residues long.

The chain employs TRBV5-6 and TRBJ2-3; as DNA is missing, the TRBD1 call by TCRdb cannot be tested. The CDR3 sequence is 15 residues long. CDR1 is SGHDT, CDR2 YYEEEE, per germline. The CDR3 is CASSLASTGRDTQYF.

J is TRBJ1-3 and V is TRBV6-1. The CDR3 runs to 13 residues. CDR1 and CDR2 from the germline V gene are MNHNS and SASEGT. Here the CDR3 reads CASRMTSGNTIYF.

V usage is TRBV7-2 and J usage is TRBJ2-2; TCRdb designates TRBD1, a call that cannot be tested without DNA. The V gene's germline CDR1 is SGHTA and CDR2 FQGNSA. This CDR3 region has 17 residues. CDR3 amino acids: CASSGGMGHINTGELFF.

V and J are TRBV7-9 and TRBJ1-2. The CDR3 covers 13 residues. CDR1 SEHNR and CDR2 FQNEAQ come from the germline V gene (reference sequence). CDR3 residues: CASSPEEIHGYTF.

The genes are TRBV15 and TRBJ1-2; the TCRdb D gene call, TRBD1, has no DNA to confirm it. Germline V gene lookup returns CDR1 LNHNV and CDR2 YYDKDF (reference sequence). The CDR3 sequence is 18 residues long. CDR3 protein: CATSRDLRVPRTGLGYTF.

V usage is TRBV15 and J usage is TRBJ2-7. This CDR3 has 14 amino acids. Germline assignment: CDR1 LNHNV and CDR2 YYDKDF (reference sequence). CDR3 amino acids: CATSRDLIDKEQYF.

The chain carries TRBV6-2 or TRBV6-3 and TRBJ2-1; TCRdb returns TRBD1, unconfirmable since there is no DNA. Germline CDR1 and CDR2: MNHEY and SVGEGT. The CDR3 loop spans 17 amino acids. The CDR3 loop is CASSWAMRTPSRNEQFF.

V gene TRBV9 combines with J gene TRBJ2-5; TCRdb outputs TRBD1, but without DNA this stays unchecked. Germline-derived CDR1 and CDR2 are SGDLS and YYNGEE. The CDR3 extends over 15 amino acids. CDR3 loop: CASSVQGGPQETQYF. Supplemented by reference TRBV9 and TRBJ2-5, the full variable domain reads DSGVTQTPKHLITATGQRVTLRCSPRSGDLSVYWYQQSLDQGLQFLIQYYNGEERAKGNILERFSAQQFPDLHSELNLSSLELGDSALYFCASSVQGGPQETQYFGPGTRLLVL.

The chain is built from TRBV9 and TRBJ1-4; TCRdb gives TRBD1 as the D gene, but with no DNA this cannot be confirmed. The CDR3 contains 15 residues. In germline, CDR1 is SGDLS, CDR2 YYNGEE. CDR3 protein: CASSGQGALNEKLFF.

This sequence joins TRBV7-2 and TRBJ2-7; the D call of TRBD1 rests on TCRdb alone, since no DNA is present to check it. The CDR3 is made up of 14 amino acids. CDR1 and CDR2 from the germline V gene are SGHTA and FQGNSA. The chain's CDR3 is CASSPVRGGSEQYF.

Here the CDR3 reads CASSLVGGGTEAFF. The chain couples TRBV12-3 or TRBV12-4 to TRBJ1-1; TCRdb's D call of TRBD1 is untestable without DNA. This CDR3 has 14 amino acids.

V is TRBV14 and J is TRBJ2-3; TCRdb designates TRBD2, a call that cannot be tested without DNA. Per germline, CDR1 SGHDN and CDR2 FVKESK. CDR3 length: 16 amino acids. CDR3: CASSQDTQGHTDTQYF.

The chain recombines TRBV7-6 with TRBJ2-2; without DNA, the TCRdb call of TRBD2 cannot be checked. Germline V gene sequence: CDR1 SGHVS, CDR2 FNYEAQ. This CDR3 is built from 15 residues. The CDR3 protein is CASSLEGPRTGELFF. Based on the CDR3 plus reference TRBV7-6 and TRBJ2-2, the full variable domain is GAGVSQSPRYKVTKRGQDVALRCDPISGHVSLYWYRQALGQGPEFLTYFNYEAQQDKSGLPNDRFSAERPEGSISTLTIQRTEQRDSAMYRCASSLEGPRTGELFFGEGSRLTVL.

The chain carries TRBV25-1 and TRBJ1-2; checking the TCRdb D call of TRBD1 is not possible without DNA. Germline values: CDR1 MGHDK, CDR2 SYGVNS. This CDR3 is built from 15 residues. The CDR3 reads CASSGRGQGAYGYTF.

This sequence joins TRBV15 and TRBJ2-2; TCRdb calls TRBD1, which cannot be checked without DNA. CDR3 length equals 15 residues. The germline V gene encodes CDR1 LNHNV and CDR2 YYDKDF (reference sequence). CDR3 in amino acids: CATSRGGGATGELFF.

The chain links TRBV6-5 to TRBJ2-2. The CDR3 runs 12 residues. Germline loops: CDR1 MNHEY, CDR2 SVGAGI. CDR3 protein: CASSRSAGELFF.

The V and J genes are TRBV25-1 and TRBJ1-5; the D call of TRBD1 rests on TCRdb alone, since no DNA is present to check it. CDR1 is MGHDK and CDR2 is SYGVNS in the germline V gene. The CDR3 runs 12 residues. CDR3: CASRDPSGPQHF.

The chain combines TRBV5-1 with TRBJ1-2; TCRdb selects TRBD1, and the lack of DNA leaves this call unchecked. The CDR3 length is 14 residues. Germline V gene data show CDR1 as SGHRS and CDR2 as YFSETQ. The CDR3 region is CASRGDRDIYGYTF. The complete variable domain, with remaining parts taken from reference TRBV5-1 and TRBJ1-2, reads KAGVTQTPRYLIKTRGQQVTLSCSPISGHRSVSWYQQTPGQGLQFLFEYFSETQRNKGNFPGRFSGRQFSNSRSEMNVSTLELGDSALYLCASRGDRDIYGYTFGSGTRLTVV.

This chain joins TRBV7-9 and TRBJ2-3; there is no DNA to check the TCRdb D call of TRBD1. The CDR3 sequence is 15 residues long. CDR1 SEHNR and CDR2 FQNEAQ come from the germline V gene (reference sequence). Here the CDR3 reads CASSVRQGTTDTQYF.

The chain employs TRBV27 and TRBJ2-3. The CDR3 is 13 residues long. Germline V gives CDR1 MNHEY, CDR2 SMNVEV (reference sequence). The CDR3 reads CASKDVGTDTQYF.

V gene TRBV6-5 combines with J gene TRBJ2-5; TCRdb outputs TRBD2, but without DNA this stays unchecked. The germline gives CDR1 MNHEY, CDR2 SVGAGI. This CDR3 is 16 amino acids long. CDR3 protein: CASSFVGLAGQETQYF.

The J gene is TRBJ2-1, the V gene TRBV6-1; TCRdb names TRBD2, which stays unverified in the absence of DNA. The CDR3 contains 15 residues. Germline-derived CDR1 and CDR2 are MNHNS and SASEGT. CDR3: CASSQLAGAFTEQFF.

J is TRBJ2-1 and V is TRBV12-3 or TRBV12-4. The CDR3 extends over 12 amino acids. The CDR3 region is CASSLSMREQFF.

This chain links TRBV25-1 with TRBJ2-1; TCRdb lists TRBD1, though no DNA is available to test this call. Germline V gene data show CDR1 as MGHDK and CDR2 as SYGVNS. The CDR3 has 17 amino acids. CDR3: CASTRTGGLRSTDEQFF.

The chain employs TRBV12-3 or TRBV12-4 and TRBJ2-7; TCRdb returns TRBD2, unconfirmable since there is no DNA. CDR3 length equals 16 residues. The CDR3 spells CASSLGLAGGAYEQYF.